The 23 T cell receptor beta chains reported below all come from one sample, sequenced in a study of T cell clonality in common variable immunodeficiency. Only in-frame clones appear in the TCRdb table, and some are missing; sequencing was by immunoSEQ multiplex PCR. The sample includes some 38,000 clones, none of them occurring once. The source material was peripheral blood mononuclear cells. The receptor source for this set is a person aged 18 to 70 in good health.

About this clone itself: The read ends 3 residues before the CDR3 terminus; that terminus is restored from the germline J gene. The chain joins TRBV18 to TRBJ1-1; no clear D gene. Trimming removed 0 bases from V and 3 bases from J, with 8 bases in between. The CDR3 contains 14 residues. Germline V gene lookup returns CDR1 KGHSH and CDR2 LQKENI. The CDR3 here is CASSPPNRDTEAFF. The sequenced CDR3 bases are TGTGCCAGCTCACCACCGAACAGAGACACTGAA.

This clone was recorded at least ten times. Coverage ceases 3 residues before the CDR3 finishes, and the germline J gene fills in the end. The rearrangement links TRBV30 to TRBJ1-4; 7 nucleotides line up with TRBD1. Trimming at V came to 3 bases and at J to 7 bases, leaving 5 bases not matched to a gene. The CDR3 covers 13 residues. The germline CDR1 and CDR2 sequences are GTSNPN and SVGIG (reference sequence). CDR3 region: CAWSPNRGEKLFF. Incomplete CDR3 DNA: TGTGCCTGGAGCCCAAACAGGGGTGAAAAA.

This clone was recorded many times. The read stops 3 residues short of the end of the CDR3; the missing end is completed from the germline J gene. The chain combines TRBV5-5 with TRBJ2-7; 7 bases map to TRBD1. Looked up from germline, CDR1 is SGHKS and CDR2 is YYEKEE (reference sequence). This CDR3 is built from 15 residues. The V gene end was trimmed by 3 bases and the J gene end by 3 bases; junction bases not matched to a gene: 9. CDR3 residues: CASSWSGTALYEQYF. Incomplete CDR3 DNA: TGTGCCAGCAGCTGGTCCGGGACAGCTCTCTACGAG.

The CDR3 bases that were read are TGTGCCAGCAGCTTAGACCAGGCGCCGAATTCACCC. As protein: CASSLDQAPNSP. The entire CDR3 sequence reads CASSLDQAPNSPLHF. This chain joins TRBV11-2 and TRBJ1-6, with no clear D. Read data end 3 residues before the CDR3 end; the end is taken from the germline J gene. Germline values: CDR1 SGHAT, CDR2 FQNNGV. The CDR3 is 15 amino acids. Trimming stripped 0 bases from V and 7 bases from J, with 10 bases between.

This clone was seen a handful of times. The read falls 3 residues short of the CDR3 end, and the missing part is taken from the germline J gene. The V call is TRBV19, the J call TRBJ1-5; D gene unclear. From germline, CDR1 is LNHDA and CDR2 SQIVND (reference sequence). Trimming cost V 1 base and J 8 bases, with 9 bases left between them. The CDR3 contains 13 residues. This chain's CDR3 is CASSIVKREPQHF. Partial CDR3 DNA: TGTGCCAGTAGTATAGTGAAAAGGGAGCCC.

This clone was recorded at least ten times. The read ends 3 residues early relative to the CDR3; the germline J gene fills the gap. The chain joins TRBV7-2 to TRBJ1-2; D is unclear. The length of the CDR3 is 13 residues. V was trimmed by 5 bases and J by 0 bases, leaving 7 bases between them. Germline assignment: CDR1 SGHTA and CDR2 FQGNSA. The covered CDR3 bases are TGTGCCAGCAGCATCTCTGCTAACTATGGC. Its protein product is CASSISANYG. In full, the CDR3 reads CASSISANYGYTF. The variable domain in full, with the rest retrieved from reference TRBV7-2 and TRBJ1-2, is GAGVSQSPSNKVTEKGKDVELRCDPISGHTALYWYRQSLGQGLEFLIYFQGNSAPDKSGLPSDRFSAERTGGSVSTLTIQRTQQEDSAVYLCASSISANYGYTFGSGTRLTVV.

This clone was detected many times. Read data end 3 residues before the CDR3 end; the end is taken from the germline J gene. This sequence joins TRBV7-2 and TRBJ2-3, with 10 positions matching TRBD2. Trimming cost V 4 bases and J 6 bases; bases outside gene matches: 4. CDR1 is SGHTA and CDR2 is FQGNSA in the germline V gene. The CDR3 runs to 14 residues. The part of the CDR3 DNA that was read is TGTGCCAGCAGCTCGCAGCGGGGGGGGGATACG. This codes for CASSSQRGGDT. The entire CDR3 sequence reads CASSSQRGGDTQYF. The complete variable domain, with remaining parts taken from reference TRBV7-2 and TRBJ2-3, reads GAGVSQSPSNKVTEKGKDVELRCDPISGHTALYWYRQSLGQGLEFLIYFQGNSAPDKSGLPSDRFSAERTGGSVSTLTIQRTQQEDSAVYLCASSSQRGGDTQYFGPGTRLTVL.

This clone was counted at least ten times. The read terminates 3 residues before the CDR3 end, so the remaining end is supplied by the germline J gene. The chain links TRBV20-1 to TRBJ2-3, with D perhaps assigned TRBD1 or TRBD2 (5 bases each). The CDR3 runs to 15 residues. From germline, CDR1 is DFQATT and CDR2 SNEGSKA (reference sequence). The part of the CDR3 DNA that was read is TGCAGTGCTAGAGATTTGAGCCAGAGGGGTGAGACG. This sequence encodes CSARDLSQRGET. The full CDR3 protein reads CSARDLSQRGETQYF.

In this sample, this clone turned up a few times. The read comes to an end 3 residues before the CDR3 does, leaving the germline J gene to fill in the end. The V gene is TRBV19, the J gene TRBJ1-2; D is ambiguous. Looked up from germline, CDR1 is LNHDA and CDR2 is SQIVND (reference sequence). CDR3 length: 20 amino acids. The CDR3 loop reads CASSIDGPVRAGFSYNDYTF. The CDR3 DNA, read in part, is TGTGCCAGTAGTATAGATGGCCCTGTGAGGGCGGGATTCTCCTACAATGAC. The variable domain in full, with the rest retrieved from reference TRBV19 and TRBJ1-2, is DGGITQSPKYLFRKEGQNVTLSCEQNLNHDAMYWYRQDPGQGLRLIYYSQIVNDFQKGDIAEGYSVSREKKESFPLTVTSAQKNPTAFYLCASSIDGPVRAGFSYNDYTFGSGTRLTVV.

This clone was observed many times. The sequence runs out 3 residues before the end of the CDR3; the remainder is reconstructed from the germline J gene. V gene TRBV5-4 combines with J gene TRBJ2-3; TRBD1 agrees at 8 bases. The germline CDR1 and CDR2 sequences are SGHNT and YYREEE (reference sequence). The CDR3 extends over 16 amino acids. V lost 0 bases to trimming and J lost 2 bases; unmatched junction nucleotides: 5. The CDR3 is CASSLGGDRYTDTQYF. CDR3 bases read: TGTGCCAGCAGCTTGGGAGGGGACAGGTACACAGATACG.

This clone was counted at least ten times. The missing CDR3 end, 3 residues past where the read stops, is filled in from the germline J gene. The genes are TRBV5-1 and TRBJ1-2, with TRBD1 as a possible D gene (5 bases). Trimming took 5 bases from V and 6 from J, leaving 11 bases between them. Germline values: CDR1 SGHRS, CDR2 YFSETQ. The CDR3 is 12 residues long. The covered CDR3 bases are TGCGCCAGCAGTCCTCAGGGAGATGGC. It yields the protein CASSPQGDG. In full, the CDR3 reads CASSPQGDGYTF.

Turning to this clone: The read ends 3 residues early relative to the CDR3; the germline J gene fills the gap. This chain connects TRBV5-4 to TRBJ1-6; the match to TRBD1 covers 10 bases. V lost 5 bases to trimming and J lost 10 bases; unmatched junction nucleotides: 6. CDR1 and CDR2 (germline): SGHNT, YYREEE (reference sequence). The length of the CDR3 is 14 residues. The CDR3 reads CASRRTGGQSPLHF. Incomplete CDR3 DNA: TGTGCCAGCAGACGGACAGGGGGTCAATCACCC. Using reference TRBV5-4 and TRBJ1-6 for the parts outside the CDR3, the full variable domain is ETGVTQSPTHLIKTRGQQVTLRCSSQSGHNTVSWYQQALGQGPQFIFQYYREEENGRGNFPPRFSGLQFPNYSSELNVNALELDDSALYLCASRRTGGQSPLHFGNGTRLTVT.

This clone has a count of ten or more. Read data end 3 residues before the CDR3 end; the end is taken from the germline J gene. The chain is built from TRBV20-1 and TRBJ2-1, with 14 bases fitting TRBD2. CDR3 length equals 14 residues. Germline CDR1 is DFQATT and CDR2 is SNEGSKA (reference sequence). J lost 9 bases, V lost 6 bases, and 7 bases had no gene match. CDR3 residues: CSAMGLAGAGEQFF. CDR3 DNA, as far as it was read: TGCAGTGCAATGGGACTAGCGGGAGCGGGTGAG.

This clone was recorded many times. Sequencing ends 3 residues short of the CDR3 end; the germline J gene provides the rest. The chain combines TRBV19 with TRBJ1-4; 10 bases match TRBD1. The CDR3 loop spans 19 amino acids. Trimming cost V 3 bases and J 0 bases; bases outside gene matches: 10. Germline V gene lookup returns CDR1 LNHDA and CDR2 SQIVND (reference sequence). CDR3: CASSIRMGQGMSTNEKLFF. The sequenced CDR3 bases are TGTGCCAGTAGTATTAGGATGGGACAGGGGATGTCAACTAATGAAAAA.

For this clone: The CDR3 goes on 3 residues after the read ends, and that part is filled in from the germline J gene. V is TRBV10-2 and J is TRBJ2-5; D is unclear. Germline V gene data show CDR1 as WSHSY and CDR2 as SAAADI. The CDR3 contains 14 residues. V was clipped by 4 bases and J by 4 bases, with 13 bases between them. The CDR3 here is CASSGPQGGETQYF. The CDR3 bases that were read are TGCGCCAGCAGTGGCCCCCAAGGCGGAGAGACC.

This clone has ten or more counts. The sequence runs out 3 residues before the end of the CDR3; the remainder is reconstructed from the germline J gene. The rearrangement uses TRBV19 and TRBJ2-1; 10 nucleotides match TRBD2. Germline values: CDR1 LNHDA, CDR2 SQIVND (reference sequence). V shed 4 bases and J 1 base; nucleotides not matched to a gene: 7. The CDR3 is made up of 17 amino acids. Partial CDR3 DNA: TGTGCCAGTAGTAACCCTAGCGGGAGTAGATCCTACAATGAG. Translation gives CASSNPSGSRSYNE. The full CDR3 reads CASSNPSGSRSYNEQFF.

In this sample, this clone turned up a few times. The read finishes 3 residues shy of the CDR3 end, and the germline J gene is used to complete it. The gene calls are TRBV20-1 and TRBJ1-2; D not resolved. CDR1 and CDR2 from the germline V gene are DFQATT and SNEGSKA (reference sequence). CDR3 length: 11 amino acids. Partial CDR3 DNA: TGCAGTGCTATCGTAGGGTACGAC. Translation gives CSAIVGYD. The full CDR3 is CSAIVGYDYTF.

The sequenced part of the CDR3 DNA is TGTGCCAGTAGTATGTTAGCGGGAGGAGGGGAC. The encoded protein is CASSMLAGGGD. The entire CDR3 is CASSMLAGGGDYTF. V is TRBV19 and J is TRBJ1-2, with D perhaps matching TRBD1 (5 bases). The read ends 3 residues before the CDR3 terminus; that terminus is restored from the germline J gene. The CDR3 spans 14 residues. The V gene's germline CDR1 is LNHDA and CDR2 SQIVND (reference sequence).

This clone was found many times. The DNA ends 3 residues before the CDR3 does, and the rest of the CDR3 is filled in from the germline J gene. J is TRBJ2-7 and V is TRBV30, with 12 bases fitting TRBD2. There are 15 residues in the CDR3. V dropped 0 bases and J dropped 6; count of bases not matched to a gene: 6. CDR1 GTSNPN and CDR2 SVGIG come from the germline V gene (reference sequence). Incomplete CDR3 DNA: TGTGCCTGGAGTGTGGCTAGCGGGAGGGCAGGCGAG. Its protein is CAWSVASGRAGE. The CDR3 as a whole reads CAWSVASGRAGEQYF.

In its sample, this clone was seen many times. The read halts 3 residues ahead of the CDR3 end, with the missing end drawn from the germline J gene. The rearrangement joins TRBV6-2 or TRBV6-3 to TRBJ2-7; D remains unclear. CDR3 length: 12 amino acids. V was cut by 6 bases and J by 2 bases, with 8 bases left in between. Germline loops: CDR1 MNHEY, CDR2 SVGEGT. This CDR3 is CASSKQAYEQYF. The part of the CDR3 DNA that was read is TGTGCCAGCAGCAAGCAGGCCTACGAG.

This clone was seen many times. The read gets to within 3 residues of the CDR3 end, and the germline J gene fills in the rest. V gene TRBV28 combines with J gene TRBJ1-5, with D possibly being TRBD1 (5 bases). The CDR3 runs 14 residues. V gave up 3 bases and J gave up 6 bases, with 12 bases separating them. CDR1 is MDHEN and CDR2 is SYDVKM in the germline V gene. CDR3 residues: CASSFRGVGQPQHF. CDR3 DNA, as far as it was read: TGTGCCAGCAGTTTTAGGGGCGTAGGTCAGCCC.

At least ten counts were recorded for this clone. The read ends 3 residues early relative to the CDR3; the germline J gene fills the gap. The chain couples TRBV5-1 to TRBJ2-1; 7 bases are a match to TRBD1. The CDR3 runs 15 residues. The germline V gene encodes CDR1 SGHRS and CDR2 YFSETQ. The V segment lost 4 bases and the J segment 0 bases; nucleotides outside the gene matches: 4. Partial CDR3 DNA: TGCGCCAGCAGCCCACAGGGGAGCTCCTACAATGAG. Translating gives CASSPQGSSYNE. From start to end, the CDR3 is CASSPQGSSYNEQFF.

This clone was observed many times. The chain's CDR3 is CSVERLGQLSYEQYF. The part of the CDR3 DNA that was read is TGCAGCGTTGAACGCCTCGGACAGTTAAGCTACGAG. The chain uses TRBV29-1 and TRBJ2-7; possible D gene TRBD1, 6 bases. Read sequence stops 3 residues before the CDR3 end, and the germline J gene provides the missing end. Trimming stripped 2 bases from V and 3 bases from J, with 17 bases between. The CDR3 consists of 15 residues. CDR1 SQVTM and CDR2 ANQGSEA come from the germline V gene.